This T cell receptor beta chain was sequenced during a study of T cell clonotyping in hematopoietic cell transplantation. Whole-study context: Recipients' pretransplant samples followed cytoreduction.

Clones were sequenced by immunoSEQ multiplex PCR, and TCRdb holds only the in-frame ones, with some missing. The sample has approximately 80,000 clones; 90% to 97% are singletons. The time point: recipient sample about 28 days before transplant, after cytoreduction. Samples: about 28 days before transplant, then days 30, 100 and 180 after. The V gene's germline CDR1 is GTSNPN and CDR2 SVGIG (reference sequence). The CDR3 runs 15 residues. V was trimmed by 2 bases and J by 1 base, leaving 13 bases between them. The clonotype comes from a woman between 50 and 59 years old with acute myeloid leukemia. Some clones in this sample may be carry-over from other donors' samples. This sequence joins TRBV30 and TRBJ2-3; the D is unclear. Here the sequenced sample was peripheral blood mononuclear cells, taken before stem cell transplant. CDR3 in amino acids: CAWSLALVGTDTQYF. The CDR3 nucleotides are TGTGCCTGGAGTTTAGCCCTAGTTGGCACAGATACGCAGTATTTT.